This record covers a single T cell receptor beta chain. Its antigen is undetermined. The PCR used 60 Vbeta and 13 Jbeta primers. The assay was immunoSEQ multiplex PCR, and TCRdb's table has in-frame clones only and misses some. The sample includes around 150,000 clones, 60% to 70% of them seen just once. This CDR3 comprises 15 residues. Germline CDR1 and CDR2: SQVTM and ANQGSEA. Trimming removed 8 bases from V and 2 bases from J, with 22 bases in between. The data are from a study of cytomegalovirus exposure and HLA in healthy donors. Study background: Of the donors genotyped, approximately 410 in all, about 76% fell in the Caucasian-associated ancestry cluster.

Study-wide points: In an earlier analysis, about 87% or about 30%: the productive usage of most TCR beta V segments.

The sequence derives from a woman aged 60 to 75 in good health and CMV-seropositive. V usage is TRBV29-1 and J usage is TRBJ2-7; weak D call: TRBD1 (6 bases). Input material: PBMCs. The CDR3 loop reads CSIVVGQKNTYEQYF. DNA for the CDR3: TGCAGCATTGTAGTAGGACAGAAAAACACCTACGAGCAGTACTTC.